This entry features one T cell receptor (beta chain) sequence. Per the germline V gene, CDR1 is MDHEN and CDR2 is SYDVKM. V lost 8 bases and J lost 6, with 20 bases in between. This CDR3 spans 15 amino acids. Original processing notes: Reference gene primer amplification gave estimated nucleated cell counts. This table comes from immunoSEQ multiplex PCR, and its TCRdb copy is limited to in-frame clones, with some not included. The DNA was the basis for D and trimming; V, J and clone size are from that table. The table shows 100,000 to 150,000 clones, with around 87% occurring only once. The sample belongs to a study of blood T cell repertoires in COVID-19. Study background: Acute and convalescent COVID-19 specimens originated in the United States, Italy and Spain. PBMCs, B-cell-depleted T cells, or T cells were the source of the cDNA or gDNA that made up the material.

This clonotype was obtained from a woman aged 55-69 years with acute or convalescent COVID-19. The rearrangement joins TRBV28 to TRBJ1-5; maybe TRBD1 (6 bases). Sequenced sample: peripheral blood. The CDR3 region has the DNA TGTGCCAGCTATCCCTTTCTGGGGGCGGGTCAGCCCCAGCATTTT. Protein product: CASYPFLGAGQPQHF.